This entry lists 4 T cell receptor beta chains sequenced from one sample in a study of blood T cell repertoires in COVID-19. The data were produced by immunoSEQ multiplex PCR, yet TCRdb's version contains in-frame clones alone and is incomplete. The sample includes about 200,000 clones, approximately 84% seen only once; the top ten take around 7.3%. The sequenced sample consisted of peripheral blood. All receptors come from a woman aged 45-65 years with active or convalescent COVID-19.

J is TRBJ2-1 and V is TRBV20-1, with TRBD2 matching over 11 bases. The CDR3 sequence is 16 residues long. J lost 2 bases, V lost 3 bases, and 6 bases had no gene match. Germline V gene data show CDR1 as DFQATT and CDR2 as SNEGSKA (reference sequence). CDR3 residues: CSASPTSGSAYNEQFF. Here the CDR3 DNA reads TGCAGTGCTAGTCCCACTAGCGGGAGTGCCTACAATGAGCAGTTCTTC.

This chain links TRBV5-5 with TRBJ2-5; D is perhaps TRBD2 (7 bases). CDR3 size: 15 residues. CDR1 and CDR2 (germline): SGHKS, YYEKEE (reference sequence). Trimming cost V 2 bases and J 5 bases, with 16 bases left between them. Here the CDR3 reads CASSLFGGLGETQYF. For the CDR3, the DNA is TGTGCCAGCAGCTTATTCGGGGGGCTTGGGGAGACCCAGTACTTC.

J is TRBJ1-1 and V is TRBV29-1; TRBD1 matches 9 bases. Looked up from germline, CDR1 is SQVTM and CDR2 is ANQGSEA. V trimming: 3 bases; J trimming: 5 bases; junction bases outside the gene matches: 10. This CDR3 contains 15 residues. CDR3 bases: TGCAGCGTTGAGGCGATGGGGACAGGGTGGACTGAAGCTTTCTTT. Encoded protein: CSVEAMGTGWTEAFF.

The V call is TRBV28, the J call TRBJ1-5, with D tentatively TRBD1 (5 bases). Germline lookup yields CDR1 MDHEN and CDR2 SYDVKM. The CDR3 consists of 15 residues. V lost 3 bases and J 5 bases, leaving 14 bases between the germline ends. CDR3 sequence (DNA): TGTGCCAGCAGTTTCCCCCTCAGGGCGGATCAGCCCCAGCATTTT. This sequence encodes CASSFPLRADQPQHF. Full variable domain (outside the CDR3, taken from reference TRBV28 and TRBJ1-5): DVKVTQSSRYLVKRTGEKVFLECVQDMDHENMFWYRQDPGLGLRLIYFSYDVKMKEKGDIPEGYSVSREKKERFSLILESASTNQTSMYLCASSFPLRADQPQHFGDGTRLSIL.